These T cell receptor beta chains were read from a single sample in a study of cytomegalovirus exposure and HLA in healthy donors. Here immunoSEQ multiplex PCR was the method, and the copy in TCRdb shows in-frame clones only, minus some. The table lists about 120,000 clones, roughly 80% of them singletons. The sample consisted of PBMCs. Source of these receptors: a man aged 45-60 years in good health and CMV-seropositive. Each CDR3 is given with its conserved first and last residue. The D gene is left open where the match is weak. A row's size may be missing; if present it is once, few, many or a size class.

>TRBV5-4|TRBJ1-2|TRBD1|-
CASGDSVNYGYTF
TGTGCCAGCGGGGACAGCGTTAACTATGGCTACACCTTC
>TRBV9|TRBJ2-7|TRBD2|-
CASSISRTSGGRQYF
TGTGCCAGCAGCATCAGTCGGACTAGCGGGGGAAGGCAGTACTTC
>TRBV5-1|TRBJ2-3|TRBD1|-
CASSRDSGSTDTQYF
TGCGCCAGCAGCCGGGACAGCGGAAGCACAGATACGCAGTATTTT
>TRBV18|TRBJ1-6|TRBD1|-
CASSPPGQGNSPLHF
TGTGCCAGCTCACCGCCGGGACAGGGAAATTCACCCCTCCACTTT
>TRBV28|TRBJ1-2|-|-
CASRALRGARLNYGYTF
TGTGCCAGCAGGGCCCTTCGGGGGGCCCGACTTAACTATGGCTACACCTTC
>TRBV30|TRBJ2-1|TRBD2|-
CAWSVGLAGVNEQFF
TGTGCCTGGAGTGTAGGCCTAGCGGGGGTCAATGAGCAGTTCTTC
>TRBV5-5|TRBJ1-2|TRBD1|-
CASSLGQGGYGYTF
TGTGCCAGCAGCTTGGGACAGGGAGGCTATGGCTACACCTTC
>TRBV10-3|TRBJ1-1|TRBD1|-
CATITGGTEAFF
TGTGCCACCATTACAGGGGGCACTGAAGCTTTCTTT
>TRBV30|TRBJ1-2|-|-
CAWSPPGRDYGYTF
TGTGCCTGGAGCCCCCCGGGCAGGGACTATGGCTACACCTTC
>TRBV18|TRBJ2-2|TRBD1|-
CASLQTGNAGELFF
TGTGCCAGCTTACAGACAGGGAACGCCGGGGAGCTGTTTTTT
>TRBV6-5|TRBJ1-6|TRBD1|-
CASSSTGRHRPLHF
TGTGCCAGCAGTTCGACAGGGCGGCATCGGCCCCTCCACTTT
>TRBV21-1|TRBJ2-7|-|-
CASSKKEGPSYEQYF
TGTGCCAGCAGCAAAAAGGAGGGACCGTCCTACGAGCAGTACTTC
>TRBV4-2|TRBJ1-2|-|-
CASSQGSGGSGYTF
TGTGCCAGCAGCCAAGGGTCCGGGGGATCTGGCTACACCTTC
>TRBV7-9|TRBJ1-2|TRBD1|-
CASSLEGAGGYGYTF
TGTGCCAGCAGCTTAGAAGGTGCAGGGGGCTATGGCTACACCTTC
>TRBV6-1|TRBJ1-6|-|-
CASSDSRGSYNSPLHF
TGTGCCAGCAGTGATTCCAGGGGCTCCTATAATTCCCCCCTCCACTTT
>TRBV28|TRBJ1-2|TRBD1|-
CASRGTEIYGYTF
TGTGCCAGCAGGGGGACAGAGATTTATGGCTACACCTTC
>TRBV5-1|TRBJ2-1|-|-
CASSLEREQFF
TGCGCCAGCAGCTTGGAGAGGGAGCAGTTCTTC
>TRBV27|TRBJ2-4|TRBD2|-
CASSLLAGNIQYF
TGTGCCAGCAGTTTACTAGCGGGAAACATTCAGTACTTC
>TRBV7-6|TRBJ2-5|-|-
CASSLGHRETQYF
TGTGCCAGCAGCTTAGGGCATCGTGAGACCCAGTACTTC
>TRBV5-1|TRBJ2-3|-|-
CASSRSGVDTQYF
TGCGCCAGCAGTCGTTCCGGGGTAGATACGCAGTATTTT
>TRBV5-1|TRBJ2-3|-|-
CASSSSNIEDTQYF
TGCGCCAGCAGCTCCTCGAATATCGAGGATACGCAGTATTTT
>TRBV2|TRBJ2-7|-|-
CASKLRFGPYEQYF
TGTGCCAGCAAGCTCAGGTTCGGCCCCTACGAGCAGTACTTC
>TRBV7-2|TRBJ1-1|-|-
CASSNRGRSTEAFF
TGTGCCAGCAGCAATAGGGGGAGAAGCACTGAAGCTTTCTTT
>TRBV11-2|TRBJ2-4|TRBD1|-
CASRRDRGPTLAKNIQYF
TGTGCCAGCAGGCGAGACAGGGGGCCTACTCTAGCCAAAAACATTCAGTACTTC
>TRBV27|TRBJ2-5|TRBD2|-
CASSQRGKEETQYF
TGTGCCAGTTCCCAGCGGGGGAAGGAGGAGACCCAGTACTTC
>TRBV6-1|TRBJ1-2|-|-
CASSDNSNYGYTF
TGTGCCAGCAGTGACAATTCTAACTATGGCTACACCTTC
>TRBV5-6|TRBJ2-3|TRBD1|-
CASSLVDRLRGDTQYF
TGTGCCAGCAGCTTGGTGGACAGGCTAAGAGGAGATACGCAGTATTTT
>TRBV11-2|TRBJ1-1|TRBD1|-
CASSEQGALGTEAFF
TGTGCCAGCAGCGAGCAGGGGGCGTTGGGCACTGAAGCTTTCTTT
>TRBV6-1|TRBJ2-1|TRBD2|-
CASSKLAGVYNEQFF
TGTGCCAGCAGTAAACTAGCGGGAGTGTACAATGAGCAGTTCTTC
>TRBV30|TRBJ2-7|-|few
CAWSVMGRSYEQYF
TGTGCCTGGAGTGTAATGGGGCGCTCCTACGAGCAGTACTTC
>TRBV25-1|TRBJ2-7|TRBD2|-
CASSGTSGTPYEQYF
TGTGCCAGCAGTGGGACTAGCGGGACCCCCTACGAGCAGTACTTC
>TRBV19|TRBJ1-1|TRBD1|-
CASNSRDRTIGAFF
TGTGCCAGTAATAGCCGGGACAGGACCATTGGGGCTTTCTTT
>TRBV28|TRBJ1-5|-|-
CASSLASGDQPQHF
TGTGCCAGCAGTTTAGCCTCGGGGGATCAGCCCCAGCATTTT
>TRBV5-5|TRBJ1-5|-|-
CASSLGGDRPQHF
TGTGCCAGCAGCTTGGGGGGAGATAGGCCCCAGCATTTT
>TRBV4-1|TRBJ1-1|-|-
CASSQQGLGTEAFF
TGCGCCAGCAGCCAGCAGGGTTTGGGCACTGAAGCTTTCTTT
>TRBV18|TRBJ2-5|-|few
CASSPRGGKETQYF
TGTGCCAGCTCACCAAGGGGAGGAAAAGAGACCCAGTACTTC
>TRBV27|TRBJ2-7|TRBD2|-
CASSFGTSGRYEQYF
TGTGCCAGCAGTTTCGGGACTAGCGGGAGATACGAGCAGTACTTC
>TRBV7-9|TRBJ2-1|TRBD2|-
CASSPRSGNYNEQFF
TGTGCCAGCAGCCCTCGAAGCGGGAACTACAATGAGCAGTTCTTC
>TRBV7-2|TRBJ2-5|TRBD1|-
CASSLSGQGWETQHF
TGTGCCAGCAGCTTAAGTGGACAGGGGTGGGAGACCCAGCACTTC
>TRBV30|TRBJ2-3|TRBD2|-
CAWATAGGTDTQYF
TGTGCCTGGGCAACAGCGGGGGGCACAGATACGCAGTATTTT
>TRBV13|TRBJ1-1|-|-
CANSLWGGALNTEAFF
TGTGCCAACAGCTTATGGGGGGGCGCTTTGAACACTGAAGCTTTCTTT
>TRBV28|TRBJ1-1|-|-
CASRGGVEAFF
TGTGCCAGCAGAGGAGGGGTAGAAGCTTTCTTT
>TRBV4-2|TRBJ2-1|TRBD2|few
CASSGGTSGPNEQFF
TGTGCCAGCAGCGGCGGGACTAGCGGACCCAATGAGCAGTTCTTC
>TRBV10-3|TRBJ1-6|-|-
CAISESVQGLSNSPLHF
TGTGCCATCAGTGAGTCGGTTCAGGGTTTGAGTAATTCACCCCTCCACTTT
>TRBV28|TRBJ2-5|TRBD1|-
CASSTGTGWETQYF
TGTGCCAGCAGTACCGGGACAGGGTGGGAGACCCAGTACTTC
>TRBV7-8|TRBJ2-1|TRBD2|-
CASSRSLAGVYNEQFF
TGTGCCAGCAGCCGTAGCCTAGCGGGGGTTTACAATGAGCAGTTCTTC
>TRBV19|TRBJ2-1|-|-
CASRGGLYNEQFF
TGTGCCAGTAGGGGGGGGCTTTACAATGAGCAGTTCTTC
>TRBV5-7|TRBJ2-1|-|-
CASSCYRRGDYNEQFF
TGTGCCAGCAGCTGCTATCGGAGAGGTGACTACAATGAGCAGTTCTTC
>TRBV5-1|TRBJ2-5|TRBD1|-
CASSLITGAPGGKETQYF
TGCGCCAGCAGCTTGATAACAGGAGCCCCAGGGGGCAAAGAGACCCAGTACTTC
>TRBV28|TRBJ2-2|-|once
CASSVKQTGELFF
TGTGCCAGCAGTGTTAAGCAAACCGGGGAGCTGTTTTTT
>TRBV28|TRBJ1-4|-|-
CASSPGQVGEKLFF
TGTGCCAGCAGCCCGGGACAAGTGGGGGAAAAACTGTTTTTT
>TRBV6-5|TRBJ2-2|TRBD2|-
CASSSRLAGGPGELFF
TGTGCCAGCAGTTCACGACTAGCGGGGGGGCCCGGGGAGCTGTTTTTT
>TRBV10-1|TRBJ2-1|TRBD2|few
CASSQTSGVGKSYNEQFF
TGCGCCAGCAGCCAAACTAGCGGGGTGGGTAAGTCCTACAATGAGCAGTTCTTC
>TRBV5-5|TRBJ2-7|-|-
CASTIVGGDEQYF
TGTGCCAGCACCATTGTCGGAGGGGACGAGCAGTACTTC
>TRBV9|TRBJ2-1|-|-
CASSVTDNEQFF
TGTGCCAGCAGCGTTACGGACAATGAGCAGTTCTTC